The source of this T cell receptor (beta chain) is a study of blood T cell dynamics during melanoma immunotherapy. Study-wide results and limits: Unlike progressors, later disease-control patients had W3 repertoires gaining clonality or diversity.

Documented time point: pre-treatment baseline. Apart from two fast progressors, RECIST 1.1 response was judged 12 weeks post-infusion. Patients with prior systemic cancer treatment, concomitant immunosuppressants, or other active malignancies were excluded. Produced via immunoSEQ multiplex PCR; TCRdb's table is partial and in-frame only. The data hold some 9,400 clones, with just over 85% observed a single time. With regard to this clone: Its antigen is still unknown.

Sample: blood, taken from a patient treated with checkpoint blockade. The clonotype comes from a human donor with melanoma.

The CDR3 protein is CASSAYSYEQYF. The CDR3 DNA is TGTGCCAGCAGCGCATACTCCTACGAGCAGTACTTC. This chain links TRBV5-6 with TRBJ2-7; D remains ambiguous. This CDR3 region has 12 residues. Trimming cost V 4 bases and J 0 bases, with 5 bases left between them. Germline V lookup: CDR1 SGHDT, CDR2 YYEEEE.